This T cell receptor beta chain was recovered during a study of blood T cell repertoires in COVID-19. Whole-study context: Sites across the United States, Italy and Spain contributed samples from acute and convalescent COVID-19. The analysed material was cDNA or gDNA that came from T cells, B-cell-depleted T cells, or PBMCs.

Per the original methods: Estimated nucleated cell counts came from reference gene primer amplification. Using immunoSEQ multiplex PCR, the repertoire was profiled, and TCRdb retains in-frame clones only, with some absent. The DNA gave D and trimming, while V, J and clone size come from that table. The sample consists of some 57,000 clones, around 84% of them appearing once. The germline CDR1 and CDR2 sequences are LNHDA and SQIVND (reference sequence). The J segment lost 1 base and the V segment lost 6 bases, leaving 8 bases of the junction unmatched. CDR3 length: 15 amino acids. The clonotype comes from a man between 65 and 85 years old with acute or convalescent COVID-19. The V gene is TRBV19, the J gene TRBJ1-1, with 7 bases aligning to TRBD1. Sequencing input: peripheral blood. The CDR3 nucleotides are TGTGCCAGTAGGGGCGGACAGGCGGGGAACACTGAAGCTTTCTTT. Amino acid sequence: CASRGGQAGNTEAFF.